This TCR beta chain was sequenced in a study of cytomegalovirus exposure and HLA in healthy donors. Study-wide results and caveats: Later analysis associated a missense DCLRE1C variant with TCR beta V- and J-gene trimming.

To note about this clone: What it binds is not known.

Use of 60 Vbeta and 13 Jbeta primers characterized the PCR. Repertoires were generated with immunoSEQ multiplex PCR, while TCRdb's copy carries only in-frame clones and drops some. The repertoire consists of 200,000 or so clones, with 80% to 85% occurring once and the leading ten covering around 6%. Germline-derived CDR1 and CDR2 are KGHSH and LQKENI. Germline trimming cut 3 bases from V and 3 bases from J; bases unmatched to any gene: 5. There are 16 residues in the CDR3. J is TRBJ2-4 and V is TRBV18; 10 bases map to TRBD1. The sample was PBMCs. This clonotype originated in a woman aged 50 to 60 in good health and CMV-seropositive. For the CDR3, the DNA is TGTGCCAGCTCACCGACAGGGGGCGTTGACAAAAACATTCAGTACTTC. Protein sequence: CASSPTGGVDKNIQYF.